This paragraph reports one T cell receptor beta chain. J gave up 7 bases and V 8 bases, and 12 bases lay outside the gene matches. The germline V gene encodes CDR1 SNHLY and CDR2 FYNNEI. The length of the CDR3 is 15 residues. Study processing details: Scientists estimated how many nucleated cells there were by amplifying reference gene primers. Produced via immunoSEQ multiplex PCR; TCRdb's table is partial and in-frame only. V and J calls and clone size come straight from that table; D and trimming were deduced from the DNA. The repertoire holds 250,000 or so clones, with about 91% as singletons. The data derive from a study of blood T cell repertoires in COVID-19. Looking at the study overall: Acute and convalescent COVID-19 specimens originated in the United States, Italy and Spain. Sample material is recorded as cDNA or gDNA derived from T cells, B-cell-depleted T cells, or PBMCs.

Source material: peripheral blood. This clonotype was sampled from a woman in her thirties or forties who had recovered from COVID-19. The rearrangement joins TRBV2 to TRBJ2-2, with 8 bases aligning to TRBD2. This chain's CDR3 is CASARGGLLIGELFF. CDR3 nucleotide sequence: TGTGCCAGCGCCCGGGGGGGCCTATTGATCGGGGAGCTGTTTTTT.